Listed here are 17 T cell receptor beta chains from one sample, sequenced in a study of response to subunit inactivated influenza vaccine (dated by TCRdb to between 2017 and 2018). Library construction relied on RT-PCR. The reads were generated on an Illumina HiSeq 2500. TCRdb itself trimmed the public reads at Q25 with fastp, ran MiXCR and retained productive beta chains. CDR3 protein duplicates are merged, each entry listing the most common genes and DNA. For this sample there are roughly 700,000 distinct CDR3 sequences; around a sixth appear just once. The ten largest clones add up to roughly 11% of the sample. Source: PBMCs from blood, taken about 12 days after vaccination. The receptors were sampled from a man aged 45-65 years who received an inactivated influenza vaccine. Donor details come from another sample of the same person, matched by shared clones.

This clonotype was counted a few times. The CDR3 sequence is CASSSLGFGNIQYF. The CDR3 DNA sequence: TGTGCCAGCAGCTCCCTAGGGTTTGGGAACATTCAGTACTTC. The chain links TRBV7-9 to TRBJ2-4; D is uncertain. Germline V CDR1 and CDR2: SEHNR, FQNEAQ (reference sequence). V lost 4 bases and J 7 bases, leaving 14 bases between the germline ends. This CDR3 contains 14 residues.

This sequence joins TRBV12-3 or TRBV12-4 and TRBJ2-1; TRBD1 matches 9 bases. V shed 5 bases, J shed 7 bases, and the junction held 9 bases outside the gene matches. This CDR3 is 15 amino acids long. CDR3 in amino acids: CASSQTGTGLNEQFF. In DNA, the CDR3 is TGTGCCAGCAGTCAAACCGGGACAGGGCTTAATGAGCAGTTCTTC.

This clonotype has only a few counts. The chain joins TRBV5-6 to TRBJ2-3; D is unresolved. The V and J ends lost 1 base and 2 bases respectively, with 8 bases between them. This CDR3 region has 14 residues. The germline CDR1 and CDR2 sequences are SGHDT and YYEEEE. Here the CDR3 reads CASSLLVNTDTQYF. As DNA, the CDR3 is TGTGCCAGCAGCTTGTTAGTAAACACAGATACGCAGTATTTT.

The table lists this clonotype with a few counts. CDR3 coding DNA: TGTGCCAGCAGTTACAATCACAGGGGTCGGGCCTACGAGCAGTACTTC. This sequence encodes CASSYNHRGRAYEQYF. V and J are TRBV6-5 and TRBJ2-7, with 7 nucleotides matching TRBD1. V trimming: 2 bases; J trimming: 2 bases; junction bases outside the gene matches: 9. This CDR3 has 16 residues. The V gene's germline CDR1 is MNHEY and CDR2 SVGAGI.

V and J are TRBV6-5 and TRBJ2-5, with D possibly TRBD2 on 5 matching bases. Germline-derived CDR1 and CDR2 are MNHEY and SVGAGI. V lost 10 bases, J lost 5 bases, and 8 bases lay in between. The CDR3 covers 10 residues. The CDR3 DNA sequence: TGTGCCACCCAGCGGGAGACCCAGTACTTC. Its protein product is CATQRETQYF.

The chain carries TRBV29-1 and TRBJ2-5; 7 nucleotides align to TRBD2. J gave up 2 bases and V 6 bases, and 6 bases lay outside the gene matches. This CDR3 comprises 13 residues. Per the germline V gene, CDR1 is SQVTM and CDR2 is ANQGSEA. The CDR3 here is CSVGGGIQETQYF. CDR3 DNA sequence: TGCAGCGTGGGGGGGGGGATACAAGAGACCCAGTACTTC.

This clonotype was observed a few times. The chain combines TRBV7-2 with TRBJ2-1, with TRBD2 identical over 13 bases. The CDR3 is made up of 15 amino acids. The V segment lost 1 base and the J segment 9 bases; nucleotides outside the gene matches: 3. The germline V gene encodes CDR1 SGHTA and CDR2 FQGNSA. CDR3 sequence reads: CASSLGGLAGPEQFF. DNA for the CDR3: TGTGCCAGCAGCTTAGGGGGACTAGCGGGACCTGAGCAGTTCTTC.

This clonotype occurred many times. This chain uses TRBV2 with TRBJ2-2; D ambiguous. Trimming stripped 5 bases from V and 0 bases from J, with 13 bases between. The V gene's germline CDR1 is SNHLY and CDR2 FYNNEI. CDR3 length equals 16 residues. CDR3 coding DNA: TGTGCCAGCAGTAGGGAAGGCCTCGCGAACACCGGGGAGCTGTTTTTT. It yields the protein CASSREGLANTGELFF.

This chain joins TRBV19 and TRBJ1-1; no clear D gene. Trimming took off 4 bases at V and 5 bases at J, with 14 bases between the two ends. The CDR3 is made up of 14 amino acids. Germline CDR1 is LNHDA and CDR2 is SQIVND (reference sequence). CDR3 coding DNA: TGTGCCAGTAGTACGACGGGCTGGGGAACTGAAGCTTTCTTT. As protein: CASSTTGWGTEAFF.

J is TRBJ1-2 and V is TRBV5-6; D remains ambiguous. Germline CDR1 reads SGHDT; CDR2 reads YYEEEE. The CDR3 has 14 residues. Trimming took off 0 bases at V and 5 bases at J, with 11 bases between the two ends. The CDR3 spells CASSLGGNSYGYTF. The CDR3 region has the DNA TGTGCCAGCAGCTTGGGGGGAAACAGTTATGGCTACACCTTC.

The J gene is TRBJ1-5, the V gene TRBV4-3, with D maybe TRBD1 (6 bases). The CDR3 has 15 residues. The V end was cut by 6 bases, the J end by 0 bases, with 12 bases between. In germline, CDR1 is LGHNA, CDR2 YSLEER. The CDR3 DNA follows: TGCGCCAGCAGTCGGGGGGCAAATAGCAATCAGCCCCAGCATTTT. It translates to CASSRGANSNQPQHF.

This chain uses TRBV12-3 or TRBV12-4 with TRBJ2-7; possible D gene TRBD1, 6 bases. V lost 4 bases and J 0 bases, leaving 16 bases between the germline ends. This CDR3 is 16 amino acids long. CDR3 DNA sequence: TGTGCCAGCAGTTCGATAACAGGGCTTAGCTCCTACGAGCAGTACTTC. Its translation: CASSSITGLSSYEQYF.

The chain combines TRBV6-1 with TRBJ2-3; the match to TRBD1 covers 8 bases. The CDR3 is 15 amino acids. V trimming: 5 bases; J trimming: 0 bases; junction bases outside the gene matches: 4. Germline V gene data show CDR1 as MNHNS and CDR2 as SASEGT. The CDR3, as DNA: TGTGCCAGCAGTCGGGACAGGTGGAGCACAGATACGCAGTATTTT. It is translated as CASSRDRWSTDTQYF.

This clonotype was counted between two and nine times. The chain has TRBV29-1 and TRBJ2-3; D ambiguous. V was trimmed by 3 bases and J by 3 bases, leaving 10 bases between them. Germline CDR1 and CDR2: SQVTM and ANQGSEA. The CDR3 totals 13 residues. The CDR3, as DNA: TGCAGCGTTGATATGGGCAGGACAGATACGCAGTATTTT. This gives the protein CSVDMGRTDTQYF.

This clonotype was observed at least ten times. This chain links TRBV21-1 with TRBJ2-7. TRBV21-1 constitutes a pseudogene. The CDR3 sequence is 15 residues long. CDR3 DNA sequence: TGTGCCAGTATTTTAGCAACCCGGAGCTCCTACGAGCAGTACTTC. Its protein is CASILATRSSYEQYF.

The chain combines TRBV28 with TRBJ1-2; tentatively, D is TRBD1 (6 bases). V lost 0 bases and J 6 bases, leaving 11 bases between the germline ends. CDR1 is MDHEN, CDR2 SYDVKM, per germline. The CDR3 is made up of 14 amino acids. The CDR3 coding sequence is TGTGCCAGCAGTTTATGGGGGGCGCGGGATGGCTACACCTTC. Translation gives CASSLWGARDGYTF.

This clonotype has ten or more counts. V and J are TRBV28 and TRBJ1-1, with D unclear. Germline loops: CDR1 MDHEN, CDR2 SYDVKM. V was pared by 2 bases and J by 10 bases, with 17 bases between. The CDR3 totals 14 residues. CDR3 DNA sequence: TGTGCCAGCAGTTTAGGGGAGACAAGCACAGTAGCTTTCTTT. Amino acid sequence: CASSLGETSTVAFF.